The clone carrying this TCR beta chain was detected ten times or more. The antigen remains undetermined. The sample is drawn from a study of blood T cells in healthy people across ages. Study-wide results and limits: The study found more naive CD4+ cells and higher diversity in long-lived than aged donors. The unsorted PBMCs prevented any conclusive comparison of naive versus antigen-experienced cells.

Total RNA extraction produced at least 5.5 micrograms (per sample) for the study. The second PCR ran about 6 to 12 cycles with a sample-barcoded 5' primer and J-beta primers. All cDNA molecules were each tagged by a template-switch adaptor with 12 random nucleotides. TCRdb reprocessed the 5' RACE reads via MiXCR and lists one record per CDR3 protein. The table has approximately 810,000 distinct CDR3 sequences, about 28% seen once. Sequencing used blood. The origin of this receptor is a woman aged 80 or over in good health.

CDR3 loop: CASSLGLATGELFF. DNA for the CDR3: TGTGCCAGCAGCTTGGGACTAGCAACCGGGGAGCTGTTTTTT. The genes are TRBV5-5 and TRBJ2-2, with TRBD2 matching over 7 bases. The length of the CDR3 is 14 residues. Germline values: CDR1 SGHKS, CDR2 YYEKEE (reference sequence). The J segment lost 5 bases and the V segment lost 0 bases, leaving 1 base of the junction unmatched.